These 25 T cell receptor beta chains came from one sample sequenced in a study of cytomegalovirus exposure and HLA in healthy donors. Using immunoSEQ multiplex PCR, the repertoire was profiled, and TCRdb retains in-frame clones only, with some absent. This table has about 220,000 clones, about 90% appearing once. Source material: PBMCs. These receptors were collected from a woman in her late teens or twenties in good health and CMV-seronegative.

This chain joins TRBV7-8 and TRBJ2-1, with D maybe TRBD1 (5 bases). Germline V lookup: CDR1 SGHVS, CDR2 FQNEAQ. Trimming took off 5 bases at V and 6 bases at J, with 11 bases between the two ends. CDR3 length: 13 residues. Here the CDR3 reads CASSLEDTNEQFF. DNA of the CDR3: TGTGCCAGCAGCCTAGAGGACACCAATGAGCAGTTCTTC.

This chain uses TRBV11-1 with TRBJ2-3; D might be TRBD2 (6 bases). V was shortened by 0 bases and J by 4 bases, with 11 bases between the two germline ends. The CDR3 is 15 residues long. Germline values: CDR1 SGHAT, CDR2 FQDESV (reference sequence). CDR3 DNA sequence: TGTGCCAGCAGCTTAGCGCAACTAGCATCAGATACGCAGTATTTT. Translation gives CASSLAQLASDTQYF.

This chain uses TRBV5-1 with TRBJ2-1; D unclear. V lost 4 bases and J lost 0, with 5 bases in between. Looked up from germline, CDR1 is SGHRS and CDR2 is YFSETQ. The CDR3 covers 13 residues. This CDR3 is CASSPNSYNEQFF. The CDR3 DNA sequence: TGCGCCAGCAGCCCAAACTCCTACAATGAGCAGTTCTTC.

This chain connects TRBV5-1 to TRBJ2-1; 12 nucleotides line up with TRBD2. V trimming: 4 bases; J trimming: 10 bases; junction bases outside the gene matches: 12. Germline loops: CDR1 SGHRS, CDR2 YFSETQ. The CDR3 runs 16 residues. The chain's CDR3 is CASSLGLAGTRGEQFF. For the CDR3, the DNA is TGCGCCAGCAGCCTCGGACTAGCGGGAACCAGGGGGGAGCAGTTCTTC.

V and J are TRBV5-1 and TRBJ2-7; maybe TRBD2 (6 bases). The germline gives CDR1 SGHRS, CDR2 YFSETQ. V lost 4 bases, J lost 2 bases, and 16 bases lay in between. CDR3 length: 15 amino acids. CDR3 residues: CASSRGSGPTYEQYF. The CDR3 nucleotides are TGCGCCAGCAGCAGAGGAAGCGGGCCGACCTACGAGCAGTACTTC. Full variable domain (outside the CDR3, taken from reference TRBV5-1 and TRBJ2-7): KAGVTQTPRYLIKTRGQQVTLSCSPISGHRSVSWYQQTPGQGLQFLFEYFSETQRNKGNFPGRFSGRQFSNSRSEMNVSTLELGDSALYLCASSRGSGPTYEQYFGPGTRLTVT.

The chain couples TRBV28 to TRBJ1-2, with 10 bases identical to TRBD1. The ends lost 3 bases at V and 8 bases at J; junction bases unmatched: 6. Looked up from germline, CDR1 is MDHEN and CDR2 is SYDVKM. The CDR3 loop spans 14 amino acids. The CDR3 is CASSFRGTGAGYTF. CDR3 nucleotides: TGTGCCAGCAGTTTTAGAGGGACAGGGGCGGGCTACACCTTC.

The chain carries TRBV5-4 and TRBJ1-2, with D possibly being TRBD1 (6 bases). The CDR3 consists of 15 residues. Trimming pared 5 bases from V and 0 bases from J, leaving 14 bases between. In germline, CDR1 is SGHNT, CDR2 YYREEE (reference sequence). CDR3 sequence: CASSSTGLANYGYTF. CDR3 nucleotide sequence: TGTGCCAGCAGTTCAACAGGGTTAGCTAACTATGGCTACACCTTC.

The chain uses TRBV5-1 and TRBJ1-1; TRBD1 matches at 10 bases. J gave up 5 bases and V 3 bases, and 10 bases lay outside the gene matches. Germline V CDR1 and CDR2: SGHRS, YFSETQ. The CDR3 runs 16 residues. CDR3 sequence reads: CASSSTSTGGWTEAFF. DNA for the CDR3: TGCGCCAGCAGCTCAACCTCGACAGGGGGCTGGACTGAAGCTTTCTTT.

Written as DNA, the CDR3 is TGTGCCAGCAGCTGGACTAGCCTTGGGGAGCAGTACTTC. Translated: CASSWTSLGEQYF. This chain uses TRBV6-5 with TRBJ2-7, with 8 bases lining up with TRBD2. Germline CDR1 is MNHEY and CDR2 is SVGAGI. There are 13 residues in the CDR3. V gave up 6 bases and J gave up 7 bases; unmatched junction bases: 8.

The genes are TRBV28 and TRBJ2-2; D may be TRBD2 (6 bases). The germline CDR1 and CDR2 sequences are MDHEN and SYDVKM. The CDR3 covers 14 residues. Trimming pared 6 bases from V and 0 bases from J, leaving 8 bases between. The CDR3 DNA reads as TGTGCCAGCAGCGGGGACTCGAACACCGGGGAGCTGTTTTTT. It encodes CASSGDSNTGELFF.

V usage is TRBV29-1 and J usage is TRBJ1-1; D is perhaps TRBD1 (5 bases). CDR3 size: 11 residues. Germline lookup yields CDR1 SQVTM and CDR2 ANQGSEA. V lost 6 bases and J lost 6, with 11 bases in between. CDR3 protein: CSVATGSEAFF. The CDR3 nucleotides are TGCAGCGTCGCAACAGGATCTGAAGCTTTCTTT.

DNA of the CDR3: TGTGCCAGCCAGGTTACTAGCACAGATACGCAGTATTTT. Translated: CASQVTSTDTQYF. The chain is built from TRBV28 and TRBJ2-3; no firm D call. Trimming shortened V by 8 bases and J by 0 bases, and 9 bases separated the two germline ends. Germline assignment: CDR1 MDHEN and CDR2 SYDVKM. The CDR3 spans 13 residues.

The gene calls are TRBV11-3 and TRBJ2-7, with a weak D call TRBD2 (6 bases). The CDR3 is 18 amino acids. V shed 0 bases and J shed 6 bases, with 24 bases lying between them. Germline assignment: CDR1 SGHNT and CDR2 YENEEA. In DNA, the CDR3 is TGTGCCAGCAGCTTAGAGTTGCTGGGGAGGCTTCTCTCTTGCGAGCAGTACTTC. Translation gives CASSLELLGRLLSCEQYF.

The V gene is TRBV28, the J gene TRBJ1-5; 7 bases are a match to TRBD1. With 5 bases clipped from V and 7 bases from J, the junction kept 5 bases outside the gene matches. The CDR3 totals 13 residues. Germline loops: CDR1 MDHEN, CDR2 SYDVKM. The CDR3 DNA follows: TGTGCCAGCAGTAACAGGGGAGGCCAGCCCCAGCATTTT. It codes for CASSNRGGQPQHF.

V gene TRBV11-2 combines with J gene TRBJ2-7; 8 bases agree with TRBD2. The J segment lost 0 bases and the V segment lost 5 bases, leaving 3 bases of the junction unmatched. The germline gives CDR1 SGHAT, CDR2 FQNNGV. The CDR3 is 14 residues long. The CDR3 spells CASSRSGSSYEQYF. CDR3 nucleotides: TGTGCCAGCAGCAGAAGCGGGAGCTCCTACGAGCAGTACTTC.

The CDR3, as DNA: TGTGCCAGCAGCGCCGGGACAGGGAACACCGGGGAGCTGTTTTTT. Protein product: CASSAGTGNTGELFF. The chain employs TRBV2 and TRBJ2-2, with 8 bases matching TRBD1. With 6 bases clipped from V and 1 base from J, the junction kept 4 bases outside the gene matches. The germline CDR1 and CDR2 sequences are SNHLY and FYNNEI. The CDR3 spans 15 residues.

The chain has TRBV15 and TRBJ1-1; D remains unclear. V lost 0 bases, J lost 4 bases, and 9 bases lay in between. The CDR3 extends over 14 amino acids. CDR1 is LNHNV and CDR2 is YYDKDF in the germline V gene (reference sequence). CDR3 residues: CATSRDMAATEAFF. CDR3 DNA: TGTGCCACCAGCAGAGATATGGCCGCCACTGAAGCTTTCTTT.

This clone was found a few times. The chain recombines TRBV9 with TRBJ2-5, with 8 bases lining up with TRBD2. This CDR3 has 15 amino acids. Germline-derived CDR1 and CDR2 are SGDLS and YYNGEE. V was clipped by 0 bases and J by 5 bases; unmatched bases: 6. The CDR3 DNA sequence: TGTGCCAGCAGCGTAGAAATCGGGAGGGGGGAGACCCAGTACTTC. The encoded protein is CASSVEIGRGETQYF. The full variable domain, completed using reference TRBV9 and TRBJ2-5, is DSGVTQTPKHLITATGQRVTLRCSPRSGDLSVYWYQQSLDQGLQFLIQYYNGEERAKGNILERFSAQQFPDLHSELNLSSLELGDSALYFCASSVEIGRGETQYFGPGTRLLVL.

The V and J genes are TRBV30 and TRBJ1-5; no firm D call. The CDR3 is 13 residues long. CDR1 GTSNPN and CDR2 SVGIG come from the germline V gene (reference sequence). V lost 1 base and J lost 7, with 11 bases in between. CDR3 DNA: TGTGCCTGGAGTGCTCAGGCAAGGCAGCCCCAGCATTTT. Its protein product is CAWSAQARQPQHF.

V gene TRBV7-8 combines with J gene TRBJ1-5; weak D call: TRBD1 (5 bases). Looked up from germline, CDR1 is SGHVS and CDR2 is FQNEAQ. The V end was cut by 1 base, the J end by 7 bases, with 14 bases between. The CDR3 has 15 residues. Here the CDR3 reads CASSLGGVTAQPQHF. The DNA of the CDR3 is TGTGCCAGCAGCTTAGGGGGCGTCACGGCCCAGCCCCAGCATTTT.

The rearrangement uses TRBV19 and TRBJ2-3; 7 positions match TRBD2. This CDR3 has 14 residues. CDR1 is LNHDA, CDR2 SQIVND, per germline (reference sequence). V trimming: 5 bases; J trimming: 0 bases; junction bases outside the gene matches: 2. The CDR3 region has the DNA TGTGCCAGTAGTCCGACTAGCAGCACAGATACGCAGTATTTT. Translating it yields CASSPTSSTDTQYF.

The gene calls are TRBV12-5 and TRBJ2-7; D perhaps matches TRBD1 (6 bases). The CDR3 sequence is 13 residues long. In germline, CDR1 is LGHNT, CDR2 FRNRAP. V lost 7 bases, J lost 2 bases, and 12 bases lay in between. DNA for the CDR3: TGTGCTAGTGCCATACAGGGAGCCTACGAGCAGTACTTC. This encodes CASAIQGAYEQYF.

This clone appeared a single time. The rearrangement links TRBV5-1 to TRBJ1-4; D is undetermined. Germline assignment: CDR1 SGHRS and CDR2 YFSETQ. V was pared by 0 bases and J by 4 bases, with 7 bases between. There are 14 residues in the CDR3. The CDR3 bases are TGCGCCAGCAGCTTGGGCGGGAGTAATGAAAAACTGTTTTTT. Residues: CASSLGGSNEKLFF.

The CDR3 nucleotides are TGTGCCAGCAGTTTCCTTGGGGGCGCACCCGGAAACGAGCAGTACTTC. Its protein is CASSFLGGAPGNEQYF. The chain combines TRBV27 with TRBJ2-7; D is possibly TRBD1 (6 bases). Germline V gene sequence: CDR1 MNHEY, CDR2 SMNVEV (reference sequence). The CDR3 extends over 16 amino acids. V lost 3 bases and J 5 bases, leaving 20 bases between the germline ends.

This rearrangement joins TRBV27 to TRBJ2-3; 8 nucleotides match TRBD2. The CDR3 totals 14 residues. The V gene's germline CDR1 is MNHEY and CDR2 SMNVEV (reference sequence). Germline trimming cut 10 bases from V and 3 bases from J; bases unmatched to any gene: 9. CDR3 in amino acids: CATKLAEATDTQYF. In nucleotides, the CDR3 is TGTGCCACCAAACTAGCGGAAGCTACAGATACGCAGTATTTT.